A selection of T cell receptor beta chains follows, all from one sample in a study of post-analysis software for immune sequencing data. TCRdb re-analysed the PCR reads in MiXCR, keeping a single row per CDR3 protein. Of 250,000 to 300,000 distinct CDR3 sequences in the sample, just over 35% are singletons; the top ten hold approximately 4.6%. What was sequenced was blood. These receptors all come from a girl aged 10 to 17 with multiple sclerosis. The CDR3 runs from the conserved cysteine through the conserved F or W. The order of the fields is CDR3 DNA, CDR3 protein, clone size, D gene, J gene, V gene. D genes are given only for firm matches. Size values are once, few and many counts, or a class for expanded clones, and some rows have none.

TGTGCCAGCAGCGGGATAGCGGGAGAGACCCAGTACTTC | CASSGIAGETQYF | many | TRBD2 | TRBJ2-5 | TRBV9
TGCAGCGTTGTGTTGTCGGGGGCAGGCGGCACAGATACGCAGTATTTT | CSVVLSGAGGTDTQYF | once | NA | TRBJ2-3 | TRBV29-1
TGTGCCAGCAGTTTGAGACTAGCTAGGGAGACCCAGTACTTC | CASSLRLARETQYF | many | TRBD2 | TRBJ2-5 | TRBV28
TGTGCCAGCAGTTTTACACGGGGAAGGAAGACCCAGTTCTTC | CASSFTRGRKTQFF | NA | NA | TRBJ2-1 | TRBV28
TGTGCCAGCAGTTACTCCCCCAGGTGGGGTTCACATTCTGGGGCCAACGTCCTGACTTTC | CASSYSPRWGSHSGANVLTF | many | NA | TRBJ2-6 | TRBV6-5
TGTGCCAGCAGCGTTGAGGGCCAAGGTCGGCCCCAGCATTTT | CASSVEGQGRPQHF | few | NA | TRBJ1-5 | TRBV9
TGTGCCAGCAGTCATTCCGGGGCGCGGCAAAATGAGCAGTTCTTC | CASSHSGARQNEQFF | NA | NA | TRBJ2-1 | TRBV5-5
TGTGCCAGCAGCTTAGTATTGGGGGAATACAATGAGCAGTTCTTC | CASSLVLGEYNEQFF | NA | NA | TRBJ2-1 | TRBV7-9
TGCGCCAGCAGCCAAGAGACAGATTATGGCTACACCTTC | CASSQETDYGYTF | many | NA | TRBJ1-2 | TRBV4-1
TGCGCCAGCCGACCCCTAGCGGGAGGGCCGTCGACCTACAATGAGCAGTTCTTC | CASRPLAGGPSTYNEQFF | many | TRBD2 | TRBJ2-1 | TRBV4-1
TGTGCCAGCGCCCGGGACAGAATCAGATATGGCTACACCTTC | CASARDRIRYGYTF | many | TRBD1 | TRBJ1-2 | TRBV11-2
TGCGCCAGCAGCTTGGGGGCTCTGAACACAGATACGCAGTATTTT | CASSLGALNTDTQYF | NA | NA | TRBJ2-3 | TRBV5-1
TGTACCAGCAGTCCGGGACAGTTTCAGCCCCAGCATTTT | CTSSPGQFQPQHF | NA | TRBD1 | TRBJ1-5 | TRBV12-3/TRBV12-4
TGTGCCACCGCCGGGGGTACGGGTAATTCACCCCTCCACTTT | CATAGGTGNSPLHF | many | NA | TRBJ1-6 | TRBV3-1
TGCGCCAGCAGCTTGGAGTGGACAGGGACTGCGTTCACTGAAGCTTTCTTT | CASSLEWTGTAFTEAFF | many | TRBD1 | TRBJ1-1 | TRBV5-1
TGTGCCAGCGGCCTAGCGGGGGGCGCCGCAGATACGCAGTATTTT | CASGLAGGAADTQYF | few | TRBD2 | TRBJ2-3 | TRBV11-2
TGTGCCAGCAGCAAAGAGGGGGCCTACGAGACCCAGTACTTC | CASSKEGAYETQYF | few | TRBD1 | TRBJ2-5 | TRBV5-5
TGTGCCAGCAAGGATATGCGACTAACCTACAATGAGCAGTTCTTC | CASKDMRLTYNEQFF | NA | NA | TRBJ2-1 | TRBV28
TGCAGTGCTAGAGATGTCCCCCCTCAGGCTTTCTTT | CSARDVPPQAFF | many | NA | TRBJ1-1 | TRBV20-1
TGTGCCAGCCCGGGGGCAGCGGGGGGGACGGAGCAGTTCTTC | CASPGAAGGTEQFF | many | TRBD2 | TRBJ2-1 | TRBV2
TGTGCCACCAGTGATTTGGGGCGGGAGCAACATAATGAGCAGTTCTTC | CATSDLGREQHNEQFF | many | TRBD2 | TRBJ2-1 | TRBV24-1
TGTGCCAGCAGCTTAGAGGACAGGGCAAATCAGCCCCAGCATTTT | CASSLEDRANQPQHF | NA | TRBD1 | TRBJ1-5 | TRBV7-2
TGTGCCAGCAGCACGGACAGGAGGAGTACAGATACGCAGTATTTT | CASSTDRRSTDTQYF | many | TRBD1 | TRBJ2-3 | TRBV3-1
TGTGCCAGCAGCCACTGGGGCTTCGGCACAGATACGCAGTATTTT | CASSHWGFGTDTQYF | NA | NA | TRBJ2-3 | TRBV4-2
TGTGCCACCAGCAGAGATCTGGAAAAACTGTTTTTT | CATSRDLEKLFF | many | NA | TRBJ1-4 | TRBV15
TGCAGTGCTAGAGATGGAATTTGGCAGAACACCGGGGAGCTGTTTTTT | CSARDGIWQNTGELFF | NA | NA | TRBJ2-2 | TRBV20-1
TGTGCCAGCAGCTTAGGGGCAAAGCAAGAGACCCAGTACTTC | CASSLGAKQETQYF | NA | NA | TRBJ2-5 | TRBV7-2
TGTGCCAGCAGCGCGATCCAGGGTACACCTGAAGCTTTCTTT | CASSAIQGTPEAFF | many | NA | TRBJ1-1 | TRBV9
TGTGCCAGCAGTTACTGGACAGGGGGCCGCTCTGGGGCCAACGTCCTGACTTTC | CASSYWTGGRSGANVLTF | many | TRBD1 | TRBJ2-6 | TRBV6-5
TGTGCCAGCAGCTTAATGGGACAGGGGGCTTACAATGAGCAGTTCTTC | CASSLMGQGAYNEQFF | NA | TRBD1 | TRBJ2-1 | TRBV7-3
TGTGCCAGCAGCCCCCTCCCGGGGGCGGATACGCAGTATTTT | CASSPLPGADTQYF | NA | NA | TRBJ2-3 | TRBV12-3/TRBV12-4
TGCGCCAGCAGCGAGGGCCAGACAGATACGCAGTATTTT | CASSEGQTDTQYF | many | NA | TRBJ2-3 | TRBV5-1
TGTGCCTGCAGCGTAGAAAACACTGAAGCTTTCTTT | CACSVENTEAFF | NA | NA | TRBJ1-1 | TRBV9
TGTGCCAGCAGTGGATCTGCCGCGGGTGAAGCTTTCTTT | CASSGSAAGEAFF | NA | NA | TRBJ1-1 | TRBV6-1
TGCAGCGCCACTTCAGCCAGGGGTTCGGCGGACACTGAAGCTTTCTTT | CSATSARGSADTEAFF | NA | NA | TRBJ1-1 | TRBV29-1
TGTGCCAGCAGTGAACAGGGAAGGCGCAATGAGCAGTTCTTC | CASSEQGRRNEQFF | many | NA | TRBJ2-1 | TRBV2
TGTGCCAGCAATCCTTGGGCGGGCGGGGCGCTATTCCAAGAGACCCAGTACTTC | CASNPWAGGALFQETQYF | once | NA | TRBJ2-5 | TRBV11-3
TGTGCCAGCAGTTCGTACTGGAGCTCTGGGGCCAACGTCCTGACTTTC | CASSSYWSSGANVLTF | many | NA | TRBJ2-6 | TRBV28
TGTGCCAGCAGTTACGGGGGGCAGGCCACCTATGGCTACACCTTC | CASSYGGQATYGYTF | many | NA | TRBJ1-2 | TRBV6-6
TGTGCTAGTGGCCATCCTCCAGGGCAGTACTTC | CASGHPPGQYF | many | NA | TRBJ2-7 | TRBV12-5
TGCGCCAGCGTTCAAAGGGACCCCCTCTGGAATGAGCAGTTCTTC | CASVQRDPLWNEQFF | few | NA | TRBJ2-1 | TRBV5-1
TGTGCCAGCAGCAGGGGACGGAGGAACACTGAAGCTTTCTTT | CASSRGRRNTEAFF | NA | NA | TRBJ1-1 | TRBV11-2
TGTGCCATCAGTGAGACCCCCGGACAGGGCGAAGAGACCCAGTACTTC | CAISETPGQGEETQYF | NA | TRBD1 | TRBJ2-5 | TRBV10-3
TGTGCCAGCAGCTCCTTCCCTCCCAACGCTGCCGGGGAGCTGTTTTTT | CASSSFPPNAAGELFF | NA | NA | TRBJ2-2 | TRBV7-6
TGTGCCAGCAGTTTGGCGGACCCCAACACTGAAGCTTTCTTT | CASSLADPNTEAFF | NA | NA | TRBJ1-1 | TRBV12-3/TRBV12-4
TGTGCCAGCAGCCAACCGGACAGGGAGTACGATAATTCACCCCTCCACTTT | CASSQPDREYDNSPLHF | few | TRBD1 | TRBJ1-6 | TRBV4-2
TGCGCCAGCAGCCAGACCGAAGGGGTTACCAAAAACATTCAGTACTTC | CASSQTEGVTKNIQYF | many | NA | TRBJ2-4 | TRBV4-1
TGTGCCAGCAGCTTAAGAAGGGGCTACAATGAGCAGTTCTTC | CASSLRRGYNEQFF | NA | NA | TRBJ2-1 | TRBV7-9